This is a list of T cell receptor beta chains from one sample in a study of T cells in Graves' hyperthyroidism and ophthalmopathy. TCRdb processed the multiplex PCR reads anew with MiXCR; each CDR3 protein has one entry. Among fewer than 450,000 distinct CDR3 sequences listed, roughly 17% were seen once. Material: blood. The receptors stem from a woman aged 25 to 39 with Graves' hyperthyroidism that later progressed to Graves' ophthalmopathy. CDR3s include the opening cysteine and the closing phenylalanine or tryptophan. A D gene is named only where the DNA matches it firmly. Rows give clone size only sometimes, using once, few, many, or a class for an expanded clone.

>-|TRBJ1-2|TRBV2|TRBD1
CASSSYTGGQGGYTF
TGTGCCAGCAGTTCATACACAGGGGGTCAAGGTGGCTACACCTTC
>-|TRBJ2-2|TRBV9|TRBD1
CASSPPLGTGSTGELFF
TGTGCCAGCAGCCCGCCGTTAGGGACAGGCTCTACCGGGGAGCTGTTTTTT
>many|TRBJ2-7|TRBV2|TRBD1
CATRSGQGRQEQYF
TGTGCCACCCGATCCGGACAGGGAAGGCAAGAGCAGTACTTC
>few|TRBJ2-7|TRBV19|-
CASSYLPEAREQYF
TGTGCCAGTAGTTATCTCCCGGAAGCGCGGGAGCAGTACTTC
>many|TRBJ2-1|TRBV12-3/TRBV12-4|TRBD2
CASSLSGLSYNEQFF
TGTGCCAGCAGTCTTAGCGGGCTCTCCTACAATGAGCAGTTCTTC
>-|TRBJ1-4|TRBV12-3/TRBV12-4|TRBD1
CASSWGTGTEKLFF
TGTGCCAGCAGTTGGGGGACAGGGACTGAAAAACTGTTTTTT
>many|TRBJ1-5|TRBV27|-
CASSLFGGQPQHF
TGTGCCAGCAGTTTATTCGGTGGTCAGCCCCAGCATTTT
>many|TRBJ2-2|TRBV11-2|-
CASSRQLAFGELFF
TGTGCCAGCAGCCGACAACTAGCTTTCGGGGAGCTGTTTTTT
>few|TRBJ2-7|TRBV6-2/TRBV6-3|-
CASSRGPPLEQYF
TGTGCCAGCAGTCGGGGACCGCCGCTCGAGCAGTACTTC
>few|TRBJ2-1|TRBV12-3/TRBV12-4|TRBD1
CASSWTGGPYSEQFF
TGTGCCAGCAGTTGGACAGGGGGCCCCTACAGTGAGCAGTTCTTC
>many|TRBJ1-6|TRBV7-2|-
CASSALQGLGSPLHF
TGTGCCAGCAGCGCATTACAGGGCTTGGGTTCACCCCTCCACTTT
>few|TRBJ2-3|TRBV30|-
CAWSLGEAKSTDTQYF
TGTGCCTGGAGCCTTGGGGAAGCGAAATCCACAGATACGCAGTATTTT
>many|TRBJ2-6|TRBV6-2/TRBV6-3|-
CASSYGVKQDGPGTGANVLTF
TGTGCCAGCAGTTACGGCGTGAAGCAAGACGGGCCGGGGACTGGGGCCAACGTCCTGACTTTC
>once|TRBJ2-6|TRBV5-5|-
CASTQGSGANVLTF
TGTGCCAGCACTCAGGGCTCTGGGGCCAACGTCCTGACTTTC
>many|TRBJ1-1|TRBV5-1|-
CASSLALGLLRGNTEAFF
TGCGCCAGCAGCTTGGCATTGGGGCTCCTCCGGGGGAACACTGAAGCTTTCTTT
>many|TRBJ2-7|TRBV20-1|-
CSARDLGAASSYEQYF
TGCAGTGCTAGAGATCTAGGGGCGGCCTCCTCCTACGAGCAGTACTTC
>-|TRBJ1-1|TRBV12-3/TRBV12-4|-
CASSPSVREAFF
TGTGCCAGCAGTCCCTCCGTGAGAGAAGCTTTCTTT
>many|TRBJ1-3|TRBV4-2|TRBD1
CASSHDRGRGNTIYF
TGTGCCAGCAGCCACGACAGGGGGCGCGGAAACACCATATATTTT
>many|TRBJ1-2|TRBV28|-
CASSYAPIYGYTF
TGTGCCAGCAGTTACGCCCCTATCTATGGCTACACCTTC
>many|TRBJ1-2|TRBV5-6|-
CASSLAAAVGQLTNYGYTF
TGTGCCAGCAGCTTGGCGGCTGCAGTAGGACAGCTTACTAACTATGGCTACACCTTC
>many|TRBJ2-4|TRBV6-2/TRBV6-3|-
CASGYTGIAKNIQYF
TGTGCCAGCGGATACACAGGAATAGCCAAAAACATTCAGTACTTC
>many|TRBJ2-1|TRBV12-3/TRBV12-4|-
CASSLWSSADNEQFF
TGTGCCAGCAGTTTGTGGTCTAGCGCAGACAATGAGCAGTTCTTC
>many|TRBJ2-5|TRBV10-1|TRBD2
CATPRDSGAQETQYF
TGCGCCACCCCGAGGGATAGCGGGGCTCAAGAGACCCAGTACTTC
>-|TRBJ1-5|TRBV18|TRBD1
CASSPLGGQGPGQPQHF
TGTGCCAGCTCACCACTCGGGGGACAGGGCCCCGGTCAGCCCCAGCATTTT
>many|TRBJ2-3|TRBV19|-
CASSPGSGQTQYF
TGTGCCAGTAGTCCGGGGTCCGGGCAAACGCAGTATTTT
>once|TRBJ2-2|TRBV24-1|TRBD1
CATSDILWTGSPGELFF
TGTGCCACCAGTGATATCCTTTGGACAGGGTCTCCCGGGGAGCTGTTTTTT
>many|TRBJ1-1|TRBV11-2|-
CASSSGLLNTEAFF
TGTGCCAGCAGCTCGGGACTTTTGAACACTGAAGCTTTCTTT
>once|TRBJ1-4|TRBV5-1|TRBD1
CASKHWSPDRDNEKLFF
TGCGCCAGTAAACACTGGTCTCCGGACAGGGATAATGAAAAACTGTTTTTT
>few|TRBJ1-2|TRBV10-3|TRBD1
CAISEDRADYGYTF
TGTGCCATCAGTGAAGACAGGGCAGACTATGGCTACACCTTC
>many|TRBJ2-1|TRBV7-2|TRBD2
CASSSGTSGRDEQFF
TGTGCCAGCAGCTCCGGGACTAGCGGGAGAGATGAGCAGTTCTTC
>many|TRBJ2-5|TRBV11-2|-
CASSKGGEETQYF
TGTGCCAGCAGCAAAGGGGGGGAAGAGACCCAGTACTTC
>many|TRBJ2-7|TRBV5-6|-
CASSSWDEQYF
TGTGCCAGCAGCTCATGGGACGAGCAGTACTTC
>many|TRBJ1-2|TRBV2|-
CASSEIQGVGGYTF
TGTGCCAGCAGTGAAATACAGGGCGTGGGTGGCTACACCTTC
>few|TRBJ2-1|TRBV7-9|TRBD2
CASSLAGGGRANEQFF
TGTGCCAGCAGCTTGGCCGGGGGCGGGAGGGCCAATGAGCAGTTCTTC
>many|TRBJ1-4|TRBV11-2|-
CASSTGYGGEKLFF
TGTGCCAGCAGCACAGGCTATGGGGGTGAAAAACTGTTTTTT
>many|TRBJ1-5|TRBV7-8|TRBD1
CASSLARGDQPQHF
TGTGCCAGCAGCTTAGCCAGGGGGGATCAGCCCCAGCATTTT
>-|TRBJ2-1|TRBV28|-
CASSLPLSSYNEQFF
TGTGCCAGCAGTTTACCATTGAGCTCCTACAATGAGCAGTTCTTC
>-|TRBJ1-2|TRBV9|TRBD1
CASSVGGQDGYTF
TGTGCCAGCAGCGTTGGGGGACAGGATGGCTACACCTTC
>many|TRBJ2-7|TRBV29-1|-
CSVVSNSYEQYF
TGCAGCGTTGTTTCCAACTCCTACGAGCAGTACTTC
>few|TRBJ2-1|TRBV12-3/TRBV12-4|TRBD1
CASTTGTEGQFF
TGTGCCAGCACCACGGGGACAGAAGGCCAGTTCTTC
>few|TRBJ2-3|TRBV7-9|TRBD1
CASSGQGNVHSTDTQYF
TGTGCCAGCAGTGGACAGGGGAACGTACATAGCACAGATACGCAGTATTTT
>many|TRBJ2-1|TRBV6-2/TRBV6-3|-
CASSYSPTEYNEQFF
TGTGCCAGCAGTTACTCGCCGACAGAATACAATGAGCAGTTCTTC
>many|TRBJ1-4|TRBV5-1|TRBD1
CASSLPGGNEKLFF
TGCGCCAGCAGCTTACCAGGGGGAAATGAAAAACTGTTTTTT
>few|TRBJ1-1|TRBV11-2|-
CASSPYLGQNTEAFF
TGTGCCAGCAGCCCATACCTGGGACAGAACACTGAAGCTTTCTTT
>many|TRBJ2-5|TRBV28|TRBD1
CASSADRQGTQYF
TGTGCCAGCAGTGCCGACCGACAGGGCACCCAGTACTTC
>few|TRBJ2-3|TRBV25-1|-
CASSEWGSRNEKTDTQYF
TGTGCCAGCAGTGAATGGGGTAGCCGAAACGAAAAAACAGATACGCAGTATTTT
>many|TRBJ1-1|TRBV5-5|-
CASGGPEEAPEAFF
TGTGCCAGCGGAGGGCCGGAAGAGGCGCCTGAAGCTTTCTTT
>many|TRBJ1-2|TRBV20-1|-
CSARTGAWGYTF
TGCAGTGCTAGAACGGGGGCTTGGGGCTACACCTTC
>many|TRBJ1-1|TRBV6-6|-
CASSYSFGGNTEAFF
TGTGCCAGCAGTTACTCGTTCGGAGGAAACACTGAAGCTTTCTTT
>many|TRBJ2-6|TRBV24-1|-
CATSLSGPGANVLTF
TGTGCCACCAGTCTATCCGGTCCTGGGGCCAACGTCCTGACTTTC
>many|TRBJ1-2|TRBV30|-
CAWSMDLYGYTF
TGTGCCTGGAGCATGGACCTATATGGCTACACCTTC
>-|TRBJ1-2|TRBV19|-
CASRHLQGYGYTF
TGTGCCAGTAGACATCTACAGGGCTATGGCTACACCTTC
>many|TRBJ1-1|TRBV18|-
CASSPHRDMNTEAFF
TGTGCCAGCTCACCACACAGGGACATGAACACTGAAGCTTTCTTT